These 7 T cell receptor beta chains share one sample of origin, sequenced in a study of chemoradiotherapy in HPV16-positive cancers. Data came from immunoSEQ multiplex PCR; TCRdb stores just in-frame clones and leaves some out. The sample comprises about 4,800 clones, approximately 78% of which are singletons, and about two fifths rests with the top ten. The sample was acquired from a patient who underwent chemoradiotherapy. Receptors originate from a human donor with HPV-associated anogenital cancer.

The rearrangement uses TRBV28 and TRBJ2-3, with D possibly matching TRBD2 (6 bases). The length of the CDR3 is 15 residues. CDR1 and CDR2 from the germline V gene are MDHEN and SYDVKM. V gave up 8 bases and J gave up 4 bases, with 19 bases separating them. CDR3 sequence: CASAGWVSGADTQYF. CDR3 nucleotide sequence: TGTGCCAGCGCCGGGTGGGTTAGCGGCGCAGATACGCAGTATTTT.

Here the CDR3 reads CASSLLEGVSGYTF. CDR3 DNA sequence: TGTGCCAGCAGCTTATTAGAGGGCGTGAGTGGCTACACCTTC. The chain recombines TRBV7-9 with TRBJ1-2; D is uncertain. Per germline, CDR1 SEHNR and CDR2 FQNEAQ (reference sequence). This CDR3 is built from 14 residues. V was clipped by 2 bases and J by 7 bases, with 14 bases between them.

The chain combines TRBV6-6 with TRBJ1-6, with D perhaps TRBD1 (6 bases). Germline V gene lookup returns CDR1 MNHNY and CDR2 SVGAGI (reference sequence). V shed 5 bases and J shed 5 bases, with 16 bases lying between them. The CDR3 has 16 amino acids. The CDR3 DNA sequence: TGTGCCAGCAGTCGAGACGGGGGGGGGCATAATTCACCCCTCCACTTT. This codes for CASSRDGGGHNSPLHF.

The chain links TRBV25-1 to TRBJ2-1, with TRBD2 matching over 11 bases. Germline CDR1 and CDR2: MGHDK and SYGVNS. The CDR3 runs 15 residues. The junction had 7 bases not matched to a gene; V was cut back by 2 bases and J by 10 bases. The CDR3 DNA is TGTGCCAGCAGTGAAATGTCTAGCGGGAGGATAGAGCAGTTCTTC. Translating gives CASSEMSSGRIEQFF.

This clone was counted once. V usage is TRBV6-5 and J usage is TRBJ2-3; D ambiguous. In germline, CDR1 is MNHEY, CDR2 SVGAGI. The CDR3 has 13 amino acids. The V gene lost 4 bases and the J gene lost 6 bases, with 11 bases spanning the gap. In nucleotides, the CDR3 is TGTGCCAGCAGTTCTGGACCAATTGATACGCAGTATTTT. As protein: CASSSGPIDTQYF.

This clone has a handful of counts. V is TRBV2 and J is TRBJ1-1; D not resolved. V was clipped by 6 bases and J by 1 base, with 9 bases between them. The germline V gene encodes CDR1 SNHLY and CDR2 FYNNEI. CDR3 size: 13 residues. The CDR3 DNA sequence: TGTGCCAGCAGGAGGGCCCCGAACACTGAAGCTTTCTTT. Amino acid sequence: CASRRAPNTEAFF. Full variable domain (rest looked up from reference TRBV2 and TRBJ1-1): EPEVTQTPSHQVTQMGQEVILRCVPISNHLYFYWYRQILGQKVEFLVSFYNNEISEKSEIFDDQFSVERPDGSNFTLKIRSTKLEDSAMYFCASRRAPNTEAFFGQGTRLTVV.

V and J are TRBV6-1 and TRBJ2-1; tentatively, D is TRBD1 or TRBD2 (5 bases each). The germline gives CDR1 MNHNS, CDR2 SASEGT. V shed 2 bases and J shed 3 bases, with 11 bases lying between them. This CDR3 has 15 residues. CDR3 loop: CASSESEGSYNEQFF. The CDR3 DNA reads TGTGCCAGCAGTGAAAGCGAGGGGAGCTACAATGAGCAGTTCTTC.